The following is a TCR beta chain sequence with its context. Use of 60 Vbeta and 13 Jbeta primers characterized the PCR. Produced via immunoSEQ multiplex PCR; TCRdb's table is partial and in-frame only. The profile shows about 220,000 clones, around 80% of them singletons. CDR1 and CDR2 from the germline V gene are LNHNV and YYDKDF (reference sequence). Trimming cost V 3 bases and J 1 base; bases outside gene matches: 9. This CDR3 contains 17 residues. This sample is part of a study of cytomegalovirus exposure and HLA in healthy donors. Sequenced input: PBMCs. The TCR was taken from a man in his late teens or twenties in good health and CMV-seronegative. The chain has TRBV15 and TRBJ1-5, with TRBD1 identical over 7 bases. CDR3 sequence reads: CATSRTQGTASNQPQHF. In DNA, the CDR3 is TGTGCCACCAGCAGGACCCAGGGGACAGCGAGCAATCAGCCCCAGCATTTT.